This T cell receptor beta chain was captured in a study of T cells in severe cutaneous drug reactions (dated by TCRdb to about 2019). In terms of the full investigation: Patients were recruited between the early 2010s and the late 2010s from Taiwan, Thailand and a European registry network. Enrollment was limited to patients whose SJS/TEN or DRESS diagnosis was probable or definite according to RegiSCAR criteria. The culprit drug was assigned using the Naranjo algorithm and the ALDEN drug causality algorithm. Blister fluids/cells, PBMC and other biological samples were taken from patients in the acute stage or the recovery stage. Bulk TCR sequencing was combined with single-cell sequencing, quantitative PCR validation, functional assays and transgenic mouse experiments. The libraries were made with iRepertoire multiplex PCR, and the authors referred to a comparison in which iRepertoire and 5' RACE methods, with or without UMI, captured abundant clonotypes to a similar degree.

The donors whose samples were sequenced had carbamazepine-induced Stevens-Johnson syndrome or toxic epidermal necrolysis (CBZ-SJS/TEN). Peripheral blood repertoires were obtained from CBZ-SJS/TEN patients of Han Chinese (five) and European (about 6) origin. To look for drug-specific clonotypes, next-generation sequencing was used to profile the T cell receptor repertoires of patients with drug-induced severe cutaneous adverse reactions. The RNA was isolated from either blister cells of skin lesions or peripheral blood mononuclear cells. Broader findings and caveats from the paper: The authors stated that further study is still needed to find out whether the public TCR applies more generally to SJS/TEN caused by other drugs. A public TCRbeta CDR3 was found in all seven CBZ-SJS/TEN blister samples (mean roughly 14%) but was undetectable or scarce in tolerant-control and healthy-donor PBMC. CBZ-SJS/TEN patients showed strongly increased TRBV12-4 usage, with averages of approximately 32% in blister cells and approximately 5.2% in PBMC.

About this clonotype itself: Its antigen remains undetermined.

For both bulk and single-cell sequencing, libraries were prepared with the iRepertoire multiplex PCR system using TCR subtype-specific primers. Multiplex PCR using primers aimed at the V, D and J gene regions produced the bulk TCR beta libraries. Each sample contributed roughly 90-500 ng of RNA as input for preparing the bulk TCR library. Bulk TCR beta amplicons were sequenced on an Illumina MiSeq. The original pipeline was this. Quality control steps removed sample misassignments and low-quality sequencing reads. The CDR3 was defined as the amino acids lying between the Y[YFLI]C motif of the V gene and the [FW]GXGT motif of the J segment. CDR3 clonotypes and TRBV and TRBJ gene assignments were based on the IMGT database. For each sample, TRBV expression was normalized against the mean for the same gene in PBMC from 44 healthy donors. With the reads reprocessed by TCRdb, a single entry stands for each CDR3 protein sequence and no DNA is reported. The V and J calls were determined by TCRdb, not by the authors. This specimen's table enumerates under 5,000 distinct CDR3 sequences. The top ten hold under 80% of the sample.

Per the germline V gene (reference sequence), MNHEY is the CDR1 and SMNVEV is the CDR2. The CDR3 sequence holds 14 residues, the cysteine and phenylalanine included. This entry has no DNA. This sequence uses TRBV27 and TRBJ1-1; TCRdb proposes TRBD1, but this gene call is untestable without DNA. What was sequenced was PBMCs. The sequence derives from a human donor with Stevens-Johnson syndrome, a severe cutaneous drug reaction. The CDR3 reads as follows: CASSFSGGGVEAFF.